What follows is one T cell receptor beta chain and its context. Its antigen has not been determined. One junction end disagrees with the germline gene, perhaps due to a read error. The ophthalmopathy patients had moderately to severely active disease, with a Clinical Activity Score of 3 or higher, a NOSPECS grade of 4 or higher, and a disease duration of less than 3 months. Anyone with other autoimmune diseases, uncontrolled infections, pregnancy or lactation was excluded from the study. Diagnosis relied on clinical symptoms, serum thyroxine, TRAb, thyroid ultrasound and orbital computed tomography. Using Ficoll-Paque density gradient centrifugation, PBMCs were isolated from 8.5 to 10 ml of fresh peripheral blood. Total RNA was extracted with Trizol reagent and quality-checked on an Agilent 2100 Bioanalyzer. This entry is derived from a study of Graves' ophthalmopathy and Graves' hyperthyroidism (dated by TCRdb to 2017 to 2018). As for the study more broadly: Peripheral blood was collected at initial diagnosis, before any treatment. TCR beta repertoire signatures were used to distinguish Graves' ophthalmopathy from Graves' hyperthyroidism and to predict progression to ophthalmopathy. In total, 135 blood samples were TCR-sequenced: 40 to 45 ophthalmopathy, 80 or so hyperthyroidism and some 17 hyperthyroidism-to-ophthalmopathy patients. To explore V-J signatures distinguishing ophthalmopathy from hyperthyroidism, a discovery set of about 99 patients (roughly 45 ophthalmopathy, around 55 stable hyperthyroidism) was enrolled. An independent validation cohort comprised about 20 hyperthyroidism patients and 15 to 17 patients who later progressed from hyperthyroidism to ophthalmopathy. In a handful of hyperthyroidism patients, the T-cell repertoire of thyroid tissue was compared with the T-cell repertoire of blood. Following sampling, methimazole starting at 30 mg daily was administered to hyperthyroidism patients, and high-dose intravenous methylprednisolone was administered to ophthalmopathy patients. General study outcomes and caveats: In cross-validation, the 13-signature model distinguished ophthalmopathy from stable hyperthyroidism with almost 90% sensitivity and roughly 81% specificity, and in the test set the corresponding values were approximately 79% and 70%. In validation, the model predicted ophthalmopathy progression with 70.59% sensitivity and 72.22% specificity; 12 predicted patients were CT-confirmed with GO in a median of around 6 months. Most expanded thyroid clonotypes with a frequency above 0.001 also appeared in blood, which suggests that blood repertoires may reflect the immune response in the thyroid. No statistical method was used to set the sample size in advance, and the investigators knew which group each participant was assigned to.

TCR beta CDR3 regions were amplified from RNA transcripts for repertoire sequencing. A first-round RT-PCR used HTBI primers with the Qiagen OneStep RT-PCR kit, followed by a second-round multiplex PCR, size selection and purification. Libraries were sequenced on an Illumina HiSeq2000 using paired-end 100 bp reads. In the paper's pipeline: SOAPnuke was used for read processing, and reads with adapters, uncalled bases, a mean Phred below 15, or no exact constant-primer or identifier match were discarded. COPE v1.2.5 was used to merge high-quality paired reads. Unique nucleotide sequences were defined as clonotypes and aligned to IMGT TRB V, D and J references using MiTCR v1.1. Analysis was restricted to V-J combinations with a frequency above 0.0001, which covered roughly 99% of repertoires. For each V-J combination, a TCR clonal expansion and chaos score was defined as F50 clonal expansion divided by the chaos observed in the TCRdist matrix. Welch's t-statistics and random forest were used to reduce the features to 10 to 15 V-J combinations, which were then used as input to a naive Bayes classifier. The Morisita-Horn index was used to measure how similar the thyroid and blood repertoires were. Using fastp at Q25 and MiXCR, TCRdb reprocessed the public reads and kept productive beta chains. Here each entry gathers all rows of one CDR3 protein and keeps the most common genes and DNA. The V and J calls and clone size come from TCRdb's table, not from the authors' own analysis. The sample profile shows 230,000 or so distinct CDR3 sequences; approximately 42% of them were found once. The ten largest clonotypes hold around half of the sample.

From cysteine to phenylalanine, the CDR3 is 17 amino acids long. Only CDR3 DNA remains: 51 bases, in frame from the first base. CDR1 and CDR2 (MRHNA, SNTAGT) derive from the germline V gene. The sequenced sample was peripheral blood. The source is an adult man with Graves' ophthalmopathy. Recombination connected TRBV6-4 to TRBJ1-4; TRBD1 might be the D gene, on 6 matching bases. The CDR3 region: CASSYSGRGDSNEKLFF. The nucleotide sequence is given as TGTGCCAGCAGTTACTCGGGCAGGGGAGACAGTAATGAAAAACTGTTTTTT.